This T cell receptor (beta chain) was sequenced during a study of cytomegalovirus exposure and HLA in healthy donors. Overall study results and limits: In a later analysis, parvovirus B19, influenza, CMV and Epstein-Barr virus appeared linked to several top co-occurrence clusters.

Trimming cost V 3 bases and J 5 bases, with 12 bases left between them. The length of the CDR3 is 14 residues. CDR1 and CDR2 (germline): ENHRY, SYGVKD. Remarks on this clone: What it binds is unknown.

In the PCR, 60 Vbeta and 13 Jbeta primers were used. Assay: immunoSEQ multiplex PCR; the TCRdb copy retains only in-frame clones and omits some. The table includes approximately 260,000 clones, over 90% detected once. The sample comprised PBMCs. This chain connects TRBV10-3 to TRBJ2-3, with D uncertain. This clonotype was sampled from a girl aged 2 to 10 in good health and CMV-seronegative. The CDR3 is CAISEGVGLDTQYF. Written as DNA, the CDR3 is TGTGCCATCAGTGAAGGAGTGGGTTTAGATACGCAGTATTTT.